This T cell receptor beta chain was identified during a study of a mutant IDH1 vaccine in newly diagnosed glioma. Study context: Either 4-6 weeks after radiotherapy alone or alongside temozolomide, vaccination was begun. Previous care, which was radiotherapy, temozolomide, or both, most often involved both. Study-level results: Among patients, 80% to 95% showed immune responses induced by the vaccine. Top peripheral T cell clonotype shifts appeared unrelated to pseudoprogression.

Documented time point: week 35, safety follow-up. Every single dose of the vaccine, 300 ug of mutant IDH1 20-mer peptide, came with topical imiquimod. In the case of this clone: Its antigen is unidentified.

Trimming left V 7 bases short and J 3 bases short, with 15 bases between. CDR1 and CDR2 from the germline V gene are MNHEY and SVGAGI. CDR3 size: 14 residues. Measured with immunoSEQ multiplex PCR; TCRdb has only the in-frame clones, and not every one. The sample shows fewer than 90,000 clones, roughly 84% of them seen only once. The chain has TRBV6-5 and TRBJ1-1; D uncertain. The sample was PBMCs, taken from a glioma patient whose treatment included an IDH1 peptide vaccine. The receptor comes from a young man with glioma. This CDR3 reads CASKSLGIYTEAFF. The CDR3, as DNA: TGTGCCAGCAAGAGTTTAGGGATTTACACTGAAGCTTTCTTT.